This T cell receptor (beta chain) was captured in a study of T cell responses to AZD1222 COVID-19 vaccine. Sequencing used immunoSEQ multiplex PCR; TCRdb keeps in-frame clones, though not all of them. The top ten hold around 30% of the sample, which has 77,000 or so clones, approximately 90% seen once. Points from the study as a whole: Nearly half of the spike-specific TCRs reportedly recognize variant regions that carry no mutations. Rises in breadth and depth of Spike-specific TCRs came after two AZD1222 doses. Repertoires were obtained solely post-peak T cell response. The donor cohort was predominantly white British with a female majority, and clonal diversity may have been underestimated.

V lost 1 base, J lost 9 bases, and 10 bases lay in between. The V gene's germline CDR1 is LGHDT and CDR2 YNNKEL (reference sequence). This CDR3 region has 13 residues. Note on this clone: Its antigen is not identified.

The sample in question was peripheral blood, obtained 28 days after the second AZD1222 dose. This clonotype was obtained from an adult who received the AZD1222 COVID-19 vaccine. V usage is TRBV3-1 (or the pseudogene TRBV3-2) and J usage is TRBJ2-1; D call uncertain. CDR3 sequence reads: CASSQVETLEQFF. In nucleotides, the CDR3 is TGTGCCAGCAGCCAAGTCGAAACGCTTGAGCAGTTCTTC.